This T cell receptor beta chain was captured in a study of cytomegalovirus exposure and HLA in healthy donors. Findings and limits, study-wide: Later, TCR association rates were found to vary by HLA locus, highest for DRB1 and lowest for HLA-C.

The PCR made use of 60 Vbeta and 13 Jbeta primers. Method: immunoSEQ multiplex PCR; TCRdb's copy keeps in-frame clones and lacks some. Among approximately 210,000 clones, around 80% were seen once, and the ten largest hold 0.9% to 1.2%. The CDR3 is 13 amino acids. V was pared by 0 bases and J by 5 bases, with 0 bases of the junction left unmatched. The V gene's germline CDR1 is MNHNS and CDR2 SASEGT. As concerns this clone: What it binds is unknown.

This receptor was obtained from a woman aged 40-49 years in good health and CMV-seronegative. The rearrangement joins TRBV6-1 to TRBJ1-2, with 7 bases that match TRBD1. Sequencing used PBMCs. CDR3 residues: CASSEAGQYGYTF. The CDR3 DNA reads as TGTGCCAGCAGTGAAGCGGGACAGTATGGCTACACCTTC.